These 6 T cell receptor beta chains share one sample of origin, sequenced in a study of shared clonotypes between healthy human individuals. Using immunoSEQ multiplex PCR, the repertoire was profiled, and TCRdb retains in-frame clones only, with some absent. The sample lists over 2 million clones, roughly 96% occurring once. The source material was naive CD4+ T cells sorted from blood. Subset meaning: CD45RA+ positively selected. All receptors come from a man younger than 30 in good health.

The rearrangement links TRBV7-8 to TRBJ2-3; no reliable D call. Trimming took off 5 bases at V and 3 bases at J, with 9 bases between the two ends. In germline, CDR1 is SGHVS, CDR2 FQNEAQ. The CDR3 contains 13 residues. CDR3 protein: CASSNLGTDTQYF. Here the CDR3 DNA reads TGTGCCAGCAGCAACCTAGGGACAGATACGCAGTATTTT.

Here the CDR3 DNA reads TGCGCCAGCAGCCGACCGGGAGAGCAGTTCTTC. It encodes CASSRPGEQFF. The gene calls are TRBV10-2 and TRBJ2-1; D might be TRBD2 (5 bases). The CDR3 sequence is 11 residues long. Trimming left V 6 bases short and J 10 bases short, with 10 bases between. Germline V gives CDR1 WSHSY, CDR2 SAAADI.

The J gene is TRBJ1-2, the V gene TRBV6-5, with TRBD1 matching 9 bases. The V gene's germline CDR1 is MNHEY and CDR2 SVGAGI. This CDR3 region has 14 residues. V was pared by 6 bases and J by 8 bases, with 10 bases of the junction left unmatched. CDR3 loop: CASRRTGTGKGYTF. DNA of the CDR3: TGTGCCAGCAGGCGGACCGGGACAGGGAAAGGCTACACCTTC.

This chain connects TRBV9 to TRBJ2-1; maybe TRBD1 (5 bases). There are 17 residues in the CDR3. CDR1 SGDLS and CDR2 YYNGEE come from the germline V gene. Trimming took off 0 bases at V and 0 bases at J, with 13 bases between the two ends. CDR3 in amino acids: CASSVEDQRGSYNEQFF. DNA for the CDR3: TGTGCCAGCAGCGTAGAGGACCAAAGGGGCTCCTACAATGAGCAGTTCTTC.

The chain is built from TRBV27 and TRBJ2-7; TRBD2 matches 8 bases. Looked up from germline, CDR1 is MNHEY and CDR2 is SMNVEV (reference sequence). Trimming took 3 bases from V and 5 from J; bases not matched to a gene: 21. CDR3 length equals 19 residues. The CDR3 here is CASSLDPRQPGGPRNEQYF. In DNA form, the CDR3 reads TGTGCCAGCAGTTTGGACCCCCGCCAGCCGGGAGGGCCGAGAAACGAGCAGTACTTC.

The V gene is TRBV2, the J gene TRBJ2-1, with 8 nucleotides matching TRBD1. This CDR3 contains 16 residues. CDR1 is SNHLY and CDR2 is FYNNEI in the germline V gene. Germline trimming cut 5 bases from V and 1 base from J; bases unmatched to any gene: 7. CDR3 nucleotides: TGTGCCAGCAGTTCACAGGGGGTCGGGTCCTACAATGAGCAGTTCTTC. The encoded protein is CASSSQGVGSYNEQFF.